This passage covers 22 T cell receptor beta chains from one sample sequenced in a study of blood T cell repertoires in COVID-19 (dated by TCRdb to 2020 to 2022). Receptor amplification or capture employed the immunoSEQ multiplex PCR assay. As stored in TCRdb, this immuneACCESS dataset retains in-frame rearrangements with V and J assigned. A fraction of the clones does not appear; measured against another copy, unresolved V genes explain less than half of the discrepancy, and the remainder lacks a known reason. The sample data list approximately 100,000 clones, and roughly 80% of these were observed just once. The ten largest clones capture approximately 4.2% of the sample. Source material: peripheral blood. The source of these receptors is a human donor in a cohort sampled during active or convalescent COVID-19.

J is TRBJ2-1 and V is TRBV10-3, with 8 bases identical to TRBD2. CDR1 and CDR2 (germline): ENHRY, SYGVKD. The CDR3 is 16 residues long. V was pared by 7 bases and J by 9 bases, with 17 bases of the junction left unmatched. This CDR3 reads CAITRGASGQSGEQFF. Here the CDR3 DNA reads TGTGCCATCACCAGAGGGGCTAGCGGGCAATCGGGTGAGCAGTTCTTC.

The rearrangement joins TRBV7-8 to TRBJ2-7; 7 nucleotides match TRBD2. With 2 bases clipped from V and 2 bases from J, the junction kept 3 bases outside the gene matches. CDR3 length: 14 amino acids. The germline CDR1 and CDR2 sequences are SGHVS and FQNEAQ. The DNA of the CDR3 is TGTGCCAGCAGCTTATCCGGGACTACCTACGAGCAGTACTTC. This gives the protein CASSLSGTTYEQYF. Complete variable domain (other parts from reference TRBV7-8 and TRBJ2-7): GAGVSQSPRYKVAKRGQDVALRCDPISGHVSLFWYQQALGQGPEFLTYFQNEAQLDKSGLPSDRFFAERPEGSVSTLKIQRTQQEDSAVYLCASSLSGTTYEQYFGPGTRLTVT.

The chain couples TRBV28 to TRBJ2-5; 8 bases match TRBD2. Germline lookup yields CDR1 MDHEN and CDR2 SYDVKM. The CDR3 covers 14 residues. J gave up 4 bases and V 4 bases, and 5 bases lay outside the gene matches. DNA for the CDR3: TGTGCCAGCAGTTGGTTCGGGGGGGCAGAGACCCAGTACTTC. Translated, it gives CASSWFGGAETQYF.

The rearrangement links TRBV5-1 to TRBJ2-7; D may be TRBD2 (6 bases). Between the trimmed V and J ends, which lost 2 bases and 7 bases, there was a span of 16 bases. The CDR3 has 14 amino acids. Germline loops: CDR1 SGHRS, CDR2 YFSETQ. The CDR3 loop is CASSFGGGMREQYF. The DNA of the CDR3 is TGCGCCAGCAGCTTTGGGGGAGGAATGAGGGAGCAGTACTTC.

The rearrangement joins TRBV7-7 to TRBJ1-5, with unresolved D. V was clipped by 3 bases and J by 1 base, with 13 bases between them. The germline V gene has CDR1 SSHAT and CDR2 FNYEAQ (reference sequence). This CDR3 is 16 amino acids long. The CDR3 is CASSFDIELSNQPQHF. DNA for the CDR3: TGTGCCAGCAGCTTTGATATAGAGCTAAGCAATCAGCCCCAGCATTTT.

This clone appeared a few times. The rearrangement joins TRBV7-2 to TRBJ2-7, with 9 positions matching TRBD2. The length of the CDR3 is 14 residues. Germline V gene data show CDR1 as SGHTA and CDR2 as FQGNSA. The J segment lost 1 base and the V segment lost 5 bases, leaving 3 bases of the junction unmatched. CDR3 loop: CASSRTSASYEQYF. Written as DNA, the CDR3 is TGTGCCAGCAGCCGGACTAGCGCTTCCTACGAGCAGTACTTC.

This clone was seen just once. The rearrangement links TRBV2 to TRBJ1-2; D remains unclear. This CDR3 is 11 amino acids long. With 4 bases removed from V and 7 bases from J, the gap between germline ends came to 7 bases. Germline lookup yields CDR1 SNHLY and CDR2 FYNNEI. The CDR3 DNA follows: TGTGCCAGCAGTGTGTACAGTGGCTACACCTTC. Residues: CASSVYSGYTF.

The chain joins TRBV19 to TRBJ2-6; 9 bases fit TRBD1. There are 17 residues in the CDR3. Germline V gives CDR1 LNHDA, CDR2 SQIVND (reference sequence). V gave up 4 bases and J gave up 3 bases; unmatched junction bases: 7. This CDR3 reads CASSSDRGFGGANVLTF. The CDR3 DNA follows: TGTGCCAGTAGTAGCGACAGGGGGTTTGGTGGGGCCAACGTCCTGACTTTC. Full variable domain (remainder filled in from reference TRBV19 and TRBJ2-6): DGGITQSPKYLFRKEGQNVTLSCEQNLNHDAMYWYRQDPGQGLRLIYYSQIVNDFQKGDIAEGYSVSREKKESFPLTVTSAQKNPTAFYLCASSSDRGFGGANVLTFGAGSRLTVL.

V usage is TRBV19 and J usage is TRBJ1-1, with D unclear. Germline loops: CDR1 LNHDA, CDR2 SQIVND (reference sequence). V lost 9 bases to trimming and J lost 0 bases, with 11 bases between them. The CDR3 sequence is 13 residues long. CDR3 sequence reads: CASLRSLNTEAFF. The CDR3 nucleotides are TGTGCCAGCCTTAGATCTTTGAACACTGAAGCTTTCTTT.

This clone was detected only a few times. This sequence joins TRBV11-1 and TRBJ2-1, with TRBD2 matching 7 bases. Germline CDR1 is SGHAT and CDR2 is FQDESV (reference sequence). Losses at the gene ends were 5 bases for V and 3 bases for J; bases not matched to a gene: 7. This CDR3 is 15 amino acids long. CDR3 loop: CASSPGEGGYNEQFF. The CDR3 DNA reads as TGTGCCAGCAGCCCCGGGGAGGGTGGCTACAATGAGCAGTTCTTC.

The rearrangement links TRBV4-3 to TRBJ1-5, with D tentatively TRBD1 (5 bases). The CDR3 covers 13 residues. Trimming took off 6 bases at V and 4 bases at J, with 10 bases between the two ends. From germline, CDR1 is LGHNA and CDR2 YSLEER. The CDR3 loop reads CASSWGENQPQHF. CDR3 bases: TGCGCCAGCAGTTGGGGGGAAAATCAGCCCCAGCATTTT.

The CDR3 protein is CASSLQESNYGYTF. Here the CDR3 DNA reads TGTGCCAGCTCTCTACAGGAGTCTAACTATGGCTACACCTTC. The rearrangement links TRBV18 to TRBJ1-2, with D maybe TRBD1 (5 bases). V lost 6 bases, J lost 0 bases, and 11 bases lay in between. Germline CDR1 reads KGHSH; CDR2 reads LQKENI. The CDR3 is 14 residues long.

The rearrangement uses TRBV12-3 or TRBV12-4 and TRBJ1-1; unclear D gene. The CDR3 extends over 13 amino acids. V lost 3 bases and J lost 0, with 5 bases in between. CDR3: CASSFFMNTEAFF. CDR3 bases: TGTGCCAGCAGTTTTTTTATGAACACTGAAGCTTTCTTT.

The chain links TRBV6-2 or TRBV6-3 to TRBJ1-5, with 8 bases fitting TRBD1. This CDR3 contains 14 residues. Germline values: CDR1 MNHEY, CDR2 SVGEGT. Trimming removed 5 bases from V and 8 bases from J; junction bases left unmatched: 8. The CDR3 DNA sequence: TGTGCCAGCAGTACCGACAGGGGATGGGAGCCCCAGCATTTT. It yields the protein CASSTDRGWEPQHF.

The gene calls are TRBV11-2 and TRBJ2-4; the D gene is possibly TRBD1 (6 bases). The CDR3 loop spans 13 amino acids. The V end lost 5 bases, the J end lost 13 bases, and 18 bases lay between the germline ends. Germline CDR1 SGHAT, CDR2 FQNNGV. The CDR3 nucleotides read TGTGCCAGCAGCCCAACCCGGGACATCGCCCAGTACTTC. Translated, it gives CASSPTRDIAQYF.

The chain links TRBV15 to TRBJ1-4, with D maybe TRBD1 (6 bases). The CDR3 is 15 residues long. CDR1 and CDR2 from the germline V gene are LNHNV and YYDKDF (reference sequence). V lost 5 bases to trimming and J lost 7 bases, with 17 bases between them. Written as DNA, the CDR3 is TGTGCCACCAGCCGCTCGGGGGGCGCGTTTGAAAAACTGTTTTTT. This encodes CATSRSGGAFEKLFF.

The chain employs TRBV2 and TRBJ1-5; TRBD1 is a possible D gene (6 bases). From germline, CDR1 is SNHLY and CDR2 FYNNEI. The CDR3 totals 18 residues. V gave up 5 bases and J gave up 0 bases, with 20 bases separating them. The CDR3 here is CASSQEQTGINSNQPQHF. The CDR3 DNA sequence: TGTGCCAGCAGTCAGGAACAGACAGGAATCAATAGCAATCAGCCCCAGCATTTT. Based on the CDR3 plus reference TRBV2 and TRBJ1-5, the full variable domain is EPEVTQTPSHQVTQMGQEVILRCVPISNHLYFYWYRQILGQKVEFLVSFYNNEISEKSEIFDDQFSVERPDGSNFTLKIRSTKLEDSAMYFCASSQEQTGINSNQPQHFGDGTRLSIL.

The CDR3 DNA follows: TGTGCCAGCAGCTTAGTTGACAGGGCCGAGACCCAGTACTTC. Translation gives CASSLVDRAETQYF. The chain recombines TRBV7-8 with TRBJ2-5, with 7 nucleotides matching TRBD1. The germline CDR1 and CDR2 sequences are SGHVS and FQNEAQ. The CDR3 runs to 14 residues. The J segment lost 5 bases and the V segment lost 1 base, leaving 4 bases of the junction unmatched.

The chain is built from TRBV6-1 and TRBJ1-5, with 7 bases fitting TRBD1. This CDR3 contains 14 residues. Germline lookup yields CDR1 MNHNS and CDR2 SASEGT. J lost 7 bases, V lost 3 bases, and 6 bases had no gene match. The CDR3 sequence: CASSDSGGYQPQHF. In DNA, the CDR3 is TGTGCCAGCAGTGATTCAGGGGGGTACCAGCCCCAGCATTTT.

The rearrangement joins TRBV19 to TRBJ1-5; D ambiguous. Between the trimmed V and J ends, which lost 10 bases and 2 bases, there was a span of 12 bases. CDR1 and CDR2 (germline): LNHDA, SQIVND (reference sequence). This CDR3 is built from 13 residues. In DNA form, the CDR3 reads TGTGCCACCAAAAATCGGGGCAATCAGCCCCAGCATTTT. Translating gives CATKNRGNQPQHF.

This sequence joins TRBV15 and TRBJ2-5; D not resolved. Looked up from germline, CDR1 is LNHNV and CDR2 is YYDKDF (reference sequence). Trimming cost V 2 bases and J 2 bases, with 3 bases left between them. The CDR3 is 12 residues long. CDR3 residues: CATSRIQETQYF. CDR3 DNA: TGTGCCACCAGCAGAATACAAGAGACCCAGTACTTC.

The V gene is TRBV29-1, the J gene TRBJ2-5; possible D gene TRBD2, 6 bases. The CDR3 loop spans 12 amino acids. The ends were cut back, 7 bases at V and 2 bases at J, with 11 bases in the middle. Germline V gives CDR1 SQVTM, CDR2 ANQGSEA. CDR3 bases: TGCAGCGCCGGGACTTCACAAGAGACCCAGTACTTC. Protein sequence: CSAGTSQETQYF.